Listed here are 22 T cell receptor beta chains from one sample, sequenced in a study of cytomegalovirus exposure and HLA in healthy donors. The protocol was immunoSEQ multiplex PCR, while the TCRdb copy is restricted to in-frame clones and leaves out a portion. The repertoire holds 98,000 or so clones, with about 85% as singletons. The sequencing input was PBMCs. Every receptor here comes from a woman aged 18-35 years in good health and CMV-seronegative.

The CDR3 protein is CSVPIGGNEQFF. The CDR3 DNA follows: TGCAGCGTTCCCATCGGCGGCAATGAGCAGTTCTTC. This chain links TRBV29-1 with TRBJ2-1; D gene uncertain. The CDR3 loop spans 12 amino acids. The germline CDR1 and CDR2 sequences are SQVTM and ANQGSEA. With 5 bases removed from V and 6 bases from J, the gap between germline ends came to 11 bases.

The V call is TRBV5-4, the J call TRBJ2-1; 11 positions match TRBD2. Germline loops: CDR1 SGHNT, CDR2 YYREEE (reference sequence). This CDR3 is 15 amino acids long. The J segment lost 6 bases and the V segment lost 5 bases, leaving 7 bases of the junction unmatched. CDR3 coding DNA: TGTGCCAGCAGGCCACGACTAGCGGGGACCAATGAGCAGTTCTTC. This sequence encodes CASRPRLAGTNEQFF.

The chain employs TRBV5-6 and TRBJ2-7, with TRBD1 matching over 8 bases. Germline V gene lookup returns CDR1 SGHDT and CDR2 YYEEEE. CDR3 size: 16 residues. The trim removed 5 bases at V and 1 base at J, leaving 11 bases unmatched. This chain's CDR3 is CASSQEQGDHSYEQYF. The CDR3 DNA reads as TGTGCCAGCAGTCAGGAACAGGGGGACCATTCCTACGAGCAGTACTTC.

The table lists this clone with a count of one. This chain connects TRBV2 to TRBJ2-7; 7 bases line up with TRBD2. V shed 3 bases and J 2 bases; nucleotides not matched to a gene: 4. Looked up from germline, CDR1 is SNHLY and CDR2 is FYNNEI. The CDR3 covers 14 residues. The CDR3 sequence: CASSEGGGTYEQYF. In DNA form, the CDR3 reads TGTGCCAGCAGTGAGGGCGGGGGAACCTACGAGCAGTACTTC.

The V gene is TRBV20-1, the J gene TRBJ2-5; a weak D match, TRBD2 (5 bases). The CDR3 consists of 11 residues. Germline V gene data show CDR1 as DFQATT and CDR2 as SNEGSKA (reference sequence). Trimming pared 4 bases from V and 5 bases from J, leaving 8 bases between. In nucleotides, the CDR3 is TGCAGTGCTACGAGAGGGGAGACCCAGTACTTC. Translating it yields CSATRGETQYF.

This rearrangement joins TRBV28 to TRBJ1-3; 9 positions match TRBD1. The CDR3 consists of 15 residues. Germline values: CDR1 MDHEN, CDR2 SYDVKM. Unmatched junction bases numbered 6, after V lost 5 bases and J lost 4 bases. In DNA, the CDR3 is TGTGCCAGCAGTAAACAGGGGGCACGCGGAAACACCATATATTTT. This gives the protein CASSKQGARGNTIYF.

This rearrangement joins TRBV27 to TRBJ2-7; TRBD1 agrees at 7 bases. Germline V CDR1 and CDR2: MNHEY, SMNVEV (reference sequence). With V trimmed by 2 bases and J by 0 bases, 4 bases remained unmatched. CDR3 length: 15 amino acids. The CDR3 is CASSLKTGSSYEQYF. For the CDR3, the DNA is TGTGCCAGCAGTTTAAAGACAGGGAGCTCCTACGAGCAGTACTTC.

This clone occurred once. The DNA for the CDR3 is TGTGCCAGCAGTCCAGGGGTTGGCAATCAGCCCCAGCATTTT. Its protein is CASSPGVGNQPQHF. The chain recombines TRBV28 with TRBJ1-5; D might be TRBD1 (6 bases). V was pared by 5 bases and J by 2 bases, with 10 bases between. In germline, CDR1 is MDHEN, CDR2 SYDVKM. The CDR3 is 14 residues long.

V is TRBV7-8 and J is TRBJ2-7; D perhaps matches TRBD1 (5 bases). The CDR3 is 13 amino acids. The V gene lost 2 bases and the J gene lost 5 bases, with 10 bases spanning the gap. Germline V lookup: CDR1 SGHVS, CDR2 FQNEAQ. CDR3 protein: CASSLRAGNEQYF. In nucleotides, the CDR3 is TGTGCCAGCAGCTTACGGGCAGGGAACGAGCAGTACTTC.

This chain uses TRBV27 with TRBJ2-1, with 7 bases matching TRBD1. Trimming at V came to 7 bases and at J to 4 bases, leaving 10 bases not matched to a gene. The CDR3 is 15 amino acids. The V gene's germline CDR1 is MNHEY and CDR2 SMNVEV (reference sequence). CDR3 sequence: CASNPGGSSYNEQFF. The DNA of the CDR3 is TGTGCCAGCAACCCAGGGGGATCCTCGTACAATGAGCAGTTCTTC.

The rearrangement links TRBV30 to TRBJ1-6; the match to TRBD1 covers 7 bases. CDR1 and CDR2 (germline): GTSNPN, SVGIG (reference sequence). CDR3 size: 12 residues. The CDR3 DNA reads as TGTGCTTATGACAGGGTAAATTCACCCCTCCACTTT. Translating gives CAYDRVNSPLHF. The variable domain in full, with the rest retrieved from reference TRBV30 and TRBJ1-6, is SQTIHQWPATLVQPVGSPLSLECTVEGTSNPNLYWYRQAAGRGLQLLFYSVGIGQISSEVPQNLSASRPQDRQFILSSKKLLLSDSGFYLCAYDRVNSPLHFGNGTRLTVT.

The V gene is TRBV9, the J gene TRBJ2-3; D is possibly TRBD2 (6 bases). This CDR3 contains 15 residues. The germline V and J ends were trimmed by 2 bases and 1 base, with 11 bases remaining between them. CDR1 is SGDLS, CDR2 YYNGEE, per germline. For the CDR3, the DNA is TGTGCCAGCAGCGTTTCCGGGGGAGGCACAGATACGCAGTATTTT. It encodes CASSVSGGGTDTQYF.

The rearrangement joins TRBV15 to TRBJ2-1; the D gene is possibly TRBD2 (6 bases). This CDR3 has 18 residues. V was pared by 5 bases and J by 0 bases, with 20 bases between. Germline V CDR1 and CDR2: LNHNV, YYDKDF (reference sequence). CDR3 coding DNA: TGTGCCACCAGCCCGGAGGCGGGAACCATTCTCTCCTACAATGAGCAGTTCTTC. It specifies CATSPEAGTILSYNEQFF.

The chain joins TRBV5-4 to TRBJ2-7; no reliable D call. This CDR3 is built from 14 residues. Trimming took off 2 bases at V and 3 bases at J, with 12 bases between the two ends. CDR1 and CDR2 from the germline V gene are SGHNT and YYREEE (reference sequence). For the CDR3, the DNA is TGTGCCAGCAGCTTAAATGGGCCTTACTACGAGCAGTACTTC. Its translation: CASSLNGPYYEQYF.

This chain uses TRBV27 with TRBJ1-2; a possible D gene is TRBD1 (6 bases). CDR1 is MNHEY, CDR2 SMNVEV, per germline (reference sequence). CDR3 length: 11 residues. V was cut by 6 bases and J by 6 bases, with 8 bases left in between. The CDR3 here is CASSTGNGYTF. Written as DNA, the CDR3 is TGTGCCAGCAGCACAGGGAATGGCTACACCTTC.

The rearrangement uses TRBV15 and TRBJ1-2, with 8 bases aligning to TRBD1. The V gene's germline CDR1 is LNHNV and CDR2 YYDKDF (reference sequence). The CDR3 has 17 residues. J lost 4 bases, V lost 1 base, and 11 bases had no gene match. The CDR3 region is CATSRAMTGVRGYGYTF. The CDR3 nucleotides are TGTGCCACCAGCAGAGCCATGACAGGGGTGAGAGGCTATGGCTACACCTTC.

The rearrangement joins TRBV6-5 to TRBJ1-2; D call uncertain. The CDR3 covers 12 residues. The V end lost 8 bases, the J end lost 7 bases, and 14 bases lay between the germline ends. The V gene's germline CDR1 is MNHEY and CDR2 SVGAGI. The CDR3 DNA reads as TGTGCCAGCGGCCAGCGGTTCACTGGCTACACCTTC. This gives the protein CASGQRFTGYTF.

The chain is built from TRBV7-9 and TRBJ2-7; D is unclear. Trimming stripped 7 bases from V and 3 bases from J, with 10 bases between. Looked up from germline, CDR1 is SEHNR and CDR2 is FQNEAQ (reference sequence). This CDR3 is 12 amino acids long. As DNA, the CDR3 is TGTGCCAGCACCGTTGGCGGCTACGAGCAGTACTTC. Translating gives CASTVGGYEQYF.

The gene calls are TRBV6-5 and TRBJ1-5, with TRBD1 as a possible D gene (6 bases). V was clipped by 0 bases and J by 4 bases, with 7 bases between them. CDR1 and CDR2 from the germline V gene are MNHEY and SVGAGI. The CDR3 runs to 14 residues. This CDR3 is CASSYSQGNQPQHF. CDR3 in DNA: TGTGCCAGCAGTTACTCGCAGGGGAATCAGCCCCAGCATTTT.

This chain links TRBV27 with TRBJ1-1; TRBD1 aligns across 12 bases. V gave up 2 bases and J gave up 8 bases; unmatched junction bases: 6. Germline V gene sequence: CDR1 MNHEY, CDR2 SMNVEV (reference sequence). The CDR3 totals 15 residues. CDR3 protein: CASSLGTGGSSEAFF. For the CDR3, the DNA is TGTGCCAGCAGTTTAGGGACAGGGGGCTCTTCCGAAGCTTTCTTT.

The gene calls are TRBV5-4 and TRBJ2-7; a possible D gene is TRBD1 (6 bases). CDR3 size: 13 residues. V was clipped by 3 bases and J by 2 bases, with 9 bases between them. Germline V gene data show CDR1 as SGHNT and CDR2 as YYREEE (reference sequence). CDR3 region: CASSWGQTYEQYF. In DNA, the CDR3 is TGTGCCAGCAGCTGGGGGCAGACCTACGAGCAGTACTTC. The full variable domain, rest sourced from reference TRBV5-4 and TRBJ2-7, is ETGVTQSPTHLIKTRGQQVTLRCSSQSGHNTVSWYQQALGQGPQFIFQYYREEENGRGNFPPRFSGLQFPNYSSELNVNALELDDSALYLCASSWGQTYEQYFGPGTRLTVT.

CDR3 sequence reads: CSGNQGQKETQYF. The CDR3 coding sequence is TGCAGCGGGAATCAGGGACAAAAAGAGACCCAGTACTTC. The chain couples TRBV29-1 to TRBJ2-5; maybe TRBD1 (6 bases). Germline V gene lookup returns CDR1 SQVTM and CDR2 ANQGSEA. The V and J ends lost 7 bases and 3 bases respectively, with 15 bases between them. The CDR3 covers 13 residues.